This T cell receptor (beta chain) was sequenced in a study of regulatory T cells in long-lasting Graves disease. Study-wide findings and caveats: Those with persistent disease had in common more public clonotypes (about 3,000) than new patients (966). Less diverse TCR repertoires were seen in persistent Graves' patients than in newly diagnosed ones. Accuracy was perhaps lowered by the small sample size.

Relying on iRepertoire HTBI primers and Arm-PCR of CDR3 regions, the team built TCR beta libraries. TCRdb re-called the multiplex PCR reads through MiXCR, storing one row per CDR3 protein. The data show about 470,000 distinct CDR3 sequences, about a fifth seen once. Documented time point: persistent/refractory GD, antithyroid drugs over 5 years with positive TRAb. Researchers made the TCR library from RNA that was extracted from PBMCs. Points on this clonotype: Its specificity is not known.

The V end lost 4 bases, the J end lost 5 bases, and 14 bases lay between the germline ends. Per the germline V gene, CDR1 is LNHNV and CDR2 is YYDKDF (reference sequence). The length of the CDR3 is 15 residues. This specimen consisted of peripheral blood mononuclear cells (PBMCs), obtained when the disease was refractory, from a patient treated with antithyroid drugs. The chain links TRBV15 to TRBJ1-4; a possible D gene is TRBD1 (5 bases). The sequence came from a female donor with Graves disease. The CDR3 coding sequence is TGTGCCACCAGCACCCGGGGGGGGGGGAATGAAAAACTGTTTTTT. Its protein is CATSTRGGGNEKLFF.